The 25 T cell receptor beta chains below all came from one sample that was sequenced in a study of shared clonotypes between healthy human individuals. The data were produced by immunoSEQ multiplex PCR, yet TCRdb's version contains in-frame clones alone and is incomplete. In the table there are nearly 1,000,000 clones, 76% of which are singletons. Sequenced: memory CD4+ T cells sorted from blood. Described subset: CD45RA-negative fraction. The receptors were gathered from a man between 18 and 29 years old in good health.

The chain carries TRBV27 and TRBJ1-1; D uncertain. V was pared by 3 bases and J by 5 bases, with 16 bases between. Germline CDR1 reads MNHEY; CDR2 reads SMNVEV (reference sequence). The CDR3 totals 15 residues. This chain's CDR3 is CASSFRVGSMTEAFF. CDR3 DNA sequence: TGTGCCAGCAGTTTTAGGGTGGGTTCGATGACTGAAGCTTTCTTT.

This clone was seen once. V usage is TRBV30 and J usage is TRBJ2-3, with D unresolved. The germline gives CDR1 GTSNPN, CDR2 SVGIG (reference sequence). Trimming left V 0 bases short and J 1 base short, with 11 bases between. This CDR3 is built from 15 residues. CDR3 nucleotide sequence: TGTGCCTGGAGTGTACGACCCTGGGGCACAGATACGCAGTATTTT. As protein: CAWSVRPWGTDTQYF.

This clone was recorded only once. The gene calls are TRBV18 and TRBJ1-5, with 12 bases lining up with TRBD1. The CDR3 extends over 15 amino acids. Per the germline V gene, CDR1 is KGHSH and CDR2 is LQKENI. Trimming at V came to 6 bases and at J to 7 bases, leaving 7 bases not matched to a gene. The CDR3, as DNA: TGTGCCAGCTCTCAGGGGACAGGGGGCATCCAGCCCCAGCATTTT. Residues: CASSQGTGGIQPQHF.

The chain joins TRBV4-1 to TRBJ1-2; D call uncertain. The germline CDR1 and CDR2 sequences are MGHRA and YSYEKL. The CDR3 spans 15 residues. V lost 0 bases to trimming and J lost 8 bases, with 16 bases between them. The CDR3 loop reads CASSQDQGQAKGYTF. In nucleotides, the CDR3 is TGCGCCAGCAGCCAAGATCAAGGGCAGGCGAAGGGCTACACCTTC.

The chain employs TRBV6-1 and TRBJ1-5, with D perhaps TRBD1 (6 bases). V lost 4 bases to trimming and J lost 3 bases, with 16 bases between them. Germline CDR1 and CDR2: MNHNS and SASEGT. The CDR3 has 16 amino acids. CDR3 DNA sequence: TGTGCCAGCAGTGGCCCAGGGCAGGGGACCAATCAGCCCCAGCATTTT. Translated: CASSGPGQGTNQPQHF.

The chain combines TRBV28 with TRBJ1-3; maybe TRBD1 (6 bases). Germline V gives CDR1 MDHEN, CDR2 SYDVKM. This CDR3 contains 16 residues. V was trimmed by 7 bases and J by 3 bases, leaving 19 bases between them. DNA of the CDR3: TGTGCCAGCACCCTGCTGGGGGGGCGAGGTGGAAACACCATATATTTT. Translating gives CASTLLGGRGGNTIYF.

This clone has just a few counts. CDR3 loop: CASMKRNEKLFF. CDR3 DNA: TGTGCCAGCATGAAGCGAAATGAAAAACTGTTTTTT. V usage is TRBV6-1 and J usage is TRBJ1-4; D is unresolved. V was shortened by 7 bases and J by 5 bases, with 8 bases between the two germline ends. There are 12 residues in the CDR3. The V gene's germline CDR1 is MNHNS and CDR2 SASEGT.

In the case of this clone: Other DNA sequences of this sample code for an identical CDR3. The chain has TRBV19 and TRBJ1-1; D gene ambiguous. The germline V and J ends were trimmed by 5 bases and 1 base, with 8 bases remaining between them. The germline V gene encodes CDR1 LNHDA and CDR2 SQIVND (reference sequence). CDR3 size: 13 residues. The CDR3 region is CASSRRENTEAFF. The CDR3 coding sequence is TGTGCCAGTAGTCGGCGGGAGAACACTGAAGCTTTCTTT.

The chain is built from TRBV29-1 and TRBJ2-2, with 11 positions matching TRBD2. This CDR3 contains 14 residues. Germline CDR1 SQVTM, CDR2 ANQGSEA. After removal of 6 bases from V and 3 bases from J, the junction contained 3 bases not matched to a gene. The CDR3 is CSVRLAGYTGELFF. The CDR3 DNA follows: TGCAGCGTCAGACTAGCGGGATACACCGGGGAGCTGTTTTTT.

The chain uses TRBV6-1 and TRBJ2-7; D may be TRBD1 (6 bases). Trimming removed 9 bases at V and 6 bases at J, with 18 bases between. This CDR3 spans 13 amino acids. Germline V gives CDR1 MNHNS, CDR2 SASEGT. In DNA form, the CDR3 reads TGTGCCAGTTACAGGGTCGGGGCAACCGAGCAGTACTTC. Protein: CASYRVGATEQYF.

This clone was observed a single time. This rearrangement joins TRBV2 to TRBJ2-5, with a possible D match to TRBD1 (5 bases). The V gene lost 5 bases and the J gene lost 3 bases, with 10 bases spanning the gap. The germline CDR1 and CDR2 sequences are SNHLY and FYNNEI. The CDR3 is made up of 13 amino acids. CDR3 sequence (DNA): TGTGCCAGCAGTTACAGGACGGAAGAGACCCAGTACTTC. This codes for CASSYRTEETQYF.

This clone occurred a few times. V and J are TRBV7-6 and TRBJ1-4, with 8 bases fitting TRBD1. CDR3 length: 14 amino acids. V shed 5 bases, J shed 6 bases, and the junction held 5 bases outside the gene matches. Germline values: CDR1 SGHVS, CDR2 FNYEAQ. This CDR3 is CASSRDRGDEKLFF. The DNA for the CDR3 is TGTGCCAGCAGCCGTGACAGGGGCGATGAAAAACTGTTTTTT.

This clone occurred once. The V call is TRBV28, the J call TRBJ1-1; possibly TRBD1 for D (6 bases). V lost 6 bases and J 2 bases, leaving 13 bases between the germline ends. Germline V lookup: CDR1 MDHEN, CDR2 SYDVKM. The CDR3 is 14 residues long. CDR3 loop: CASRTGPGNTEAFF. The CDR3 DNA is TGTGCCAGCAGGACAGGTCCAGGAAACACTGAAGCTTTCTTT.

This chain uses TRBV5-4 with TRBJ2-2; D not certain. Trimming removed 0 bases at V and 6 bases at J, with 12 bases between. CDR3 length: 15 residues. Germline assignment: CDR1 SGHNT and CDR2 YYREEE (reference sequence). The CDR3 region has the DNA TGTGCCAGCAGCTTGGCCTCATCGATCGCCGGGGAGCTGTTTTTT. It is translated as CASSLASSIAGELFF.

The rearrangement links TRBV28 to TRBJ2-5; no reliable D call. Trimming removed 4 bases from V and 5 bases from J, with 8 bases in between. The CDR3 consists of 12 residues. Germline loops: CDR1 MDHEN, CDR2 SYDVKM. CDR3 in amino acids: CASSSSQETQYF. The DNA for the CDR3 is TGTGCCAGCAGTTCATCCCAGGAGACCCAGTACTTC.

This rearrangement joins TRBV7-2 to TRBJ1-2; perhaps TRBD1 as D (6 bases). The CDR3 has 12 amino acids. CDR1 and CDR2 (germline): SGHTA, FQGNSA. Between the trimmed V and J ends, which lost 5 bases and 5 bases, there was a span of 9 bases. CDR3 region: CASSRDKYGYTF. The CDR3 bases are TGTGCCAGCAGCCGGGACAAGTATGGCTACACCTTC.

This clone was seen a few times. V and J are TRBV28 and TRBJ2-5, with D perhaps matching TRBD2 (6 bases). The CDR3 runs to 16 residues. V gave up 4 bases and J gave up 5 bases, with 20 bases separating them. The germline V gene has CDR1 MDHEN and CDR2 SYDVKM. The CDR3 DNA reads TGTGCCAGCAGTTCCCAACGGAGGGGCCTAAGGGAGACCCAGTACTTC. Translated: CASSSQRRGLRETQYF.

Only one count was recorded for this clone. The chain uses TRBV27 and TRBJ2-3; no definite D call. Germline CDR1 reads MNHEY; CDR2 reads SMNVEV (reference sequence). CDR3 length equals 12 residues. Deletions cut 5 bases from V and 6 bases from J, with 9 bases between. CDR3 in amino acids: CASSPTVDTQYF. The CDR3 DNA reads TGTGCCAGCAGTCCTACCGTGGATACGCAGTATTTT.

The genes are TRBV5-8 and TRBJ1-1, with a possible D match to TRBD1 (6 bases). This CDR3 region has 14 residues. CDR1 is SGHTS, CDR2 YDEGEE, per germline. V gave up 4 bases and J gave up 4 bases, with 14 bases separating them. The CDR3 nucleotides read TGTGCCAGCAGCATCGGACAGCTTACCACTGAAGCTTTCTTT. This sequence encodes CASSIGQLTTEAFF.

CDR3 sequence reads: CASSVAGQGDNSPLHF. As DNA, the CDR3 is TGTGCCAGCAGCGTAGCTGGACAGGGGGATAATTCACCCCTCCACTTT. The V gene is TRBV9, the J gene TRBJ1-6; the match to TRBD1 covers 10 bases. The ends lost 0 bases at V and 5 bases at J; junction bases unmatched: 2. Germline values: CDR1 SGDLS, CDR2 YYNGEE. The CDR3 contains 16 residues.

This clone turned up a few times. The rearrangement links TRBV12-5 to TRBJ2-7, with TRBD2 identical over 13 bases. Trimming at V came to 0 bases and at J to 1 base, leaving 9 bases not matched to a gene. Germline CDR1 is LGHNT and CDR2 is FRNRAP. The CDR3 is made up of 19 amino acids. The CDR3, as DNA: TGTGCTAGTGGTTTGGTACGCCAGGGGACTAGCGGGGTATCCTACGAGCAGTACTTC. It codes for CASGLVRQGTSGVSYEQYF.

The chain employs TRBV7-9 and TRBJ1-3; D is unclear. V lost 6 bases, J lost 1 base, and 13 bases lay in between. CDR1 is SEHNR, CDR2 FQNEAQ, per germline (reference sequence). The CDR3 covers 15 residues. CDR3 nucleotides: TGTGCCAGCAGTACCGCAAAGAAGTCTGGAAACACCATATATTTT. It is translated as CASSTAKKSGNTIYF. The full variable domain, with the rest looked up from reference TRBV7-9 and TRBJ1-3, is DTGVSQNPRHKITKRGQNVTFRCDPISEHNRLYWYRQTLGQGPEFLTYFQNEAQLEKSRLLSDRFSAERPKGSFSTLEIQRTEQGDSAMYLCASSTAKKSGNTIYFGEGSWLTVV.

This clone was seen more than once but under ten times. V and J are TRBV6-1 and TRBJ2-4; a possible D gene is TRBD2 (5 bases). Germline V gene lookup returns CDR1 MNHNS and CDR2 SASEGT. The V gene lost 4 bases and the J gene lost 8 bases, with 15 bases spanning the gap. CDR3 size: 14 residues. The DNA of the CDR3 is TGTGCCAGCAGTGTGGCCGGTAAGGGAGACATTCAGTACTTC. This encodes CASSVAGKGDIQYF.

The chain links TRBV7-8 to TRBJ2-5; D is perhaps TRBD2 (6 bases). The CDR3 consists of 15 residues. Germline V gene data show CDR1 as SGHVS and CDR2 as FQNEAQ. Trimming pared 1 base from V and 2 bases from J, leaving 11 bases between. The CDR3 sequence: CASSLVGLTQETQYF. CDR3 coding DNA: TGTGCCAGCAGCTTAGTGGGACTTACACAAGAGACCCAGTACTTC.

A note on this clone: Other DNA sequences in the same sample also yield this CDR3. V gene TRBV29-1 combines with J gene TRBJ1-2; D is possibly TRBD1 (5 bases). This CDR3 is built from 11 residues. Trimming pared 4 bases from V and 3 bases from J, leaving 6 bases between. Germline V gene sequence: CDR1 SQVTM, CDR2 ANQGSEA. The CDR3 here is CSVATDYGYTF. In nucleotides, the CDR3 is TGCAGCGTTGCGACAGACTATGGCTACACCTTC.